This TCR beta chain was captured in a study of regulatory T cells in long-lasting Graves disease. With iRepertoire HTBI primers and Arm-PCR of CDR3 regions, TCR beta libraries were built. TCRdb fed the multiplex PCR reads into MiXCR, producing one record per CDR3 protein. The repertoire has hundreds of thousands of distinct CDR3 sequences, around 15% of them found once; the top ten carry roughly 18%. This clonotype has ten or more counts. The time point: newly diagnosed GD, antithyroid drugs for less than 3 months. PBMC RNA served as the TCR library source. Germline CDR1 and CDR2: SGHRS and YFSETQ. The CDR3 sequence is 15 residues long. With V trimmed by 0 bases and J by 2 bases, 3 bases remained unmatched. The same specimen was also included in a second study, on T cells in Graves' hyperthyroidism and ophthalmopathy. From that second work: Clinical symptoms, serum thyroxine, TRAb, thyroid ultrasound and orbital computed tomography established diagnosis. A 13 V-J model separated ophthalmopathy from stable hyperthyroidism.

This chain connects TRBV5-1 to TRBJ2-7; TRBD2 agrees at 9 bases. Sequencing used peripheral blood mononuclear cells (PBMCs), obtained at new diagnosis, from a patient treated with antithyroid drugs. The clonotype was recovered from a woman under 40 with Graves disease. The CDR3 reads CASSLEPSGTYEQYF. The CDR3 DNA reads TGCGCCAGCAGCTTGGAACCTAGCGGGACCTACGAGCAGTACTTC.